This TCR beta chain was sequenced during a study of T-cell memory formation after mild COVID-19. Study background: TCR clusters were mostly donor specific.

This clonotype showed up just a few times. Its target is unknown. TCRdb re-called the 5' RACE reads through MiXCR, storing one row per CDR3 protein. This sample has just under 50,000 distinct CDR3 sequences, with 12% found just once. CDR1 and CDR2 from the germline V gene are GTSNPN and SVGIG (reference sequence). V was trimmed by 8 bases and J by 3 bases, leaving 10 bases between them. The CDR3 spans 11 residues. Study results and limitations: Cross-reactive memory apparently joined, as some responding clones appeared in pre-infection memory. Clones contracting day 15 to 85 were balanced CD4/CD8; later expanders leaned CD4+.

This chain links TRBV30 with TRBJ1-1; D ambiguous. This sequence originates from a man between 18 and 35 years old who had mild COVID-19 (a few samples of this study predate the infection). Cell type and time point are not known. The sample taken for sequencing was PBMCs or a T cell subset sorted from them (not recorded which). CDR3 sequence: CARREDTEAFF. For the CDR3, the DNA is TGTGCCCGTCGGGAGGACACTGAAGCTTTCTTT.